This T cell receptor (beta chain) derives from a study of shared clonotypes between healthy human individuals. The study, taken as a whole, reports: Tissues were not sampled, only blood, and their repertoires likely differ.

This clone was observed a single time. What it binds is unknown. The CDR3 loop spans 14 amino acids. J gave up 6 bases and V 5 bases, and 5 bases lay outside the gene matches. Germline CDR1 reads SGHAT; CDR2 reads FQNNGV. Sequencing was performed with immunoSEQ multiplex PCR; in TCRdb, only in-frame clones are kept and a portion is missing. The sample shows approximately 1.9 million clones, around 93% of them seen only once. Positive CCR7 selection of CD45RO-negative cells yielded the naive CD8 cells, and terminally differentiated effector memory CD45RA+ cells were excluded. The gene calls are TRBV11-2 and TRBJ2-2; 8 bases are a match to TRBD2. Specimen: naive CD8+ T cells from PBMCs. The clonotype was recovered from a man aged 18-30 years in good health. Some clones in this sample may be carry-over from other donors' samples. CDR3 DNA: TGTGCCAGCAGCCCCTGGACTAGCTCCGGGGAGCTGTTTTTT. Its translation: CASSPWTSSGELFF.